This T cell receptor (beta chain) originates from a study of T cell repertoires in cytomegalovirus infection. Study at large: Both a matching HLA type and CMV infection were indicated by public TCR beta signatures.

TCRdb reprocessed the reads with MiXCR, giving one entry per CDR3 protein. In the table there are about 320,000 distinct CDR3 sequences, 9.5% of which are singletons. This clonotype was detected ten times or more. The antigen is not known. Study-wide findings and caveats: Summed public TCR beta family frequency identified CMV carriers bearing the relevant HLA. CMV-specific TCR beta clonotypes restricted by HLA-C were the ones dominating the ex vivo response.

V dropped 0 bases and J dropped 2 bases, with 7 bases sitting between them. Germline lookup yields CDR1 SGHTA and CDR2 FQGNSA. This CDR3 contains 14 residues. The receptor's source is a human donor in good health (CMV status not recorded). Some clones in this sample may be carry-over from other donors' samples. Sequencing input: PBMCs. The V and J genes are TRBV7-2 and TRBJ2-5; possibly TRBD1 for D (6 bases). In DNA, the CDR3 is TGTGCCAGCAGCTTAGCGGGGACACAAGAGACCCAGTACTTC. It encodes CASSLAGTQETQYF.